This T cell receptor (beta chain) was recovered during a study of blood T cell repertoires in COVID-19. Study context: The study drew acute and convalescent COVID-19 samples from the United States, Italy and Spain.

The CDR3 length is 14 residues. Germline assignment: CDR1 MDHEN and CDR2 SYDVKM. V shed 6 bases, J shed 4 bases, and the junction held 8 bases outside the gene matches. How the authors handled the data: Nucleated cell number was recorded as an estimate derived from reference gene primer amplification. Only in-frame clones appear in the TCRdb table, and some are missing; sequencing was by immunoSEQ multiplex PCR. Clonal size and the V and J genes are those of that table, whereas D and trimming came from the DNA. Of some 150,000 clones in the sample, 86% are singletons; the top ten hold less than 3.5%.

The clonotype comes from a man between 65 and 85 years old with acute or convalescent COVID-19. The sample taken for sequencing was peripheral blood. The chain couples TRBV28 to TRBJ2-7, with 8 bases lining up with TRBD2. The CDR3 protein is CASSRTSPRYEQYF. The CDR3 DNA is TGTGCCAGCAGCCGGACTAGCCCCCGGTACGAGCAGTACTTC.